The next 10 T cell receptor beta chains were all read from a single sample in a study of identical twins. TCRdb recomputed calls from the 5' RACE reads with MiXCR, one row per CDR3 protein. This table has around 240,000 distinct CDR3 sequences, roughly 7% appearing once. The same specimen was also included in a second study, on yellow fever vaccine responses in identical twins.

The sequenced sample was memory (CD45RO+) T cells sorted from blood. Source of these receptors: a woman aged 18-29 years in good health.

The sample holds many counts of this clonotype. The rearrangement uses TRBV20-1 and TRBJ2-1; 7 bases line up with TRBD2. V lost 6 bases and J lost 7; bases outside the gene matches: 15. Germline-derived CDR1 and CDR2 are DFQATT and SNEGSKA (reference sequence). The CDR3 length is 15 residues. In DNA, the CDR3 is TGCAGTGCAAAGTATCGGGAGGTCGGGGGGAATGAGCAGTTCTTC. Residues: CSAKYREVGGNEQFF.

This clonotype was counted a few times. J is TRBJ2-5 and V is TRBV5-1; 11 bases line up with TRBD2. The CDR3 totals 14 residues. V shed 4 bases and J 4 bases; nucleotides not matched to a gene: 3. Looked up from germline, CDR1 is SGHRS and CDR2 is YFSETQ. CDR3 in DNA: TGCGCCAGCAGCCCGACTAGCGGGATAGAGACCCAGTACTTC. Residues: CASSPTSGIETQYF.

This clonotype was counted only a few times. The chain combines TRBV24-1 with TRBJ2-5; D might be TRBD1 or TRBD2, each matching 6 bases. Deletions cut 4 bases from V and 2 bases from J, with 10 bases between. The CDR3 length is 14 residues. Germline assignment: CDR1 KGHDR and CDR2 SFDVKD. CDR3 sequence reads: CATSERGVQETQYF. The DNA for the CDR3 is TGTGCCACCAGTGAGAGGGGGGTACAAGAGACCCAGTACTTC.

The gene calls are TRBV20-1 and TRBJ1-5; perhaps TRBD1 as D (5 bases). The CDR3 has 14 amino acids. Trimming took off 0 bases at V and 6 bases at J, with 12 bases between the two ends. Germline lookup yields CDR1 DFQATT and CDR2 SNEGSKA (reference sequence). DNA for the CDR3: TGCAGTGCTAGAGAGGCGCAGGGCGGTCAGCCCCAGCATTTT. Translation: CSAREAQGGQPQHF.

This clonotype showed up many times. CDR3 sequence reads: CASSFGTRTDTQYF. The CDR3 bases are TGTGCCAGCAGTTTTGGGACTAGAACAGATACGCAGTATTTT. The V gene is TRBV12-3 or TRBV12-4, the J gene TRBJ2-3; TRBD2 matches at 8 bases. V shed 3 bases and J 3 bases; nucleotides not matched to a gene: 2. This CDR3 is 14 amino acids long.

The chain is built from TRBV10-3 and TRBJ2-4; D gene unclear. This CDR3 region has 16 residues. The germline V and J ends were trimmed by 0 bases and 3 bases, with 12 bases remaining between them. Germline loops: CDR1 ENHRY, CDR2 SYGVKD. The CDR3 nucleotides are TGTGCCATCAGTGAGTCACTACTCTCTGACAAAAACATTCAGTACTTC. This translates into CAISESLLSDKNIQYF.

The chain recombines TRBV20-1 with TRBJ1-2, with TRBD1 matching 7 bases. Germline-derived CDR1 and CDR2 are DFQATT and SNEGSKA (reference sequence). The CDR3 runs 15 residues. V trimming: 3 bases; J trimming: 0 bases; junction bases outside the gene matches: 7. CDR3: CSASPRQGANYGYTF. The DNA for the CDR3 is TGCAGTGCTAGTCCAAGACAGGGAGCTAACTATGGCTACACCTTC.

The sample holds a few counts of this clonotype. The chain employs TRBV11-2 and TRBJ2-7; 8 nucleotides align to TRBD1. CDR1 is SGHAT and CDR2 is FQNNGV in the germline V gene. The CDR3 spans 14 residues. V dropped 0 bases and J dropped 5; count of bases not matched to a gene: 3. The CDR3 region has the DNA TGTGCCAGCAGCTTAGACAGGGGGCAAAACGAGCAGTACGTC. Translation gives CASSLDRGQNEQYV.

The rearrangement uses TRBV11-2 and TRBJ2-1; D is perhaps TRBD2 (5 bases). Between the trimmed V and J ends, which lost 1 base and 4 bases, there was a span of 20 bases. This CDR3 region has 18 residues. Germline assignment: CDR1 SGHAT and CDR2 FQNNGV. CDR3 residues: CASSLVSLGRGSYNEQFF. The DNA for the CDR3 is TGTGCCAGCAGCTTAGTCTCCCTAGGTCGCGGGTCTTACAATGAGCAGTTCTTC.

The V gene is TRBV28, the J gene TRBJ2-7; D is undetermined. Germline V CDR1 and CDR2: MDHEN, SYDVKM. With 4 bases removed from V and 0 bases from J, the gap between germline ends came to 10 bases. This CDR3 is 14 amino acids long. Here the CDR3 reads CASSSPPSSYEQYV. CDR3 bases: TGTGCCAGCAGTTCCCCCCCCTCCTCCTACGAGCAGTACGTC.